This T cell receptor beta chain was retrieved from a study of blood T cells in healthy people across ages. Trimming cost V 5 bases and J 0 bases, with 28 bases left between them. The CDR3 sequence is 21 residues long. Germline values: CDR1 MNHEY, CDR2 SMNVEV (reference sequence). Combining a sample-barcoded 5' primer with a J-beta primer mix, a second PCR ran for about 7 to 11 cycles. One entry per CDR3 protein, called by TCRdb with MiXCR from the 5' RACE reads. The data contain roughly 800,000 distinct CDR3 sequences, 20% to 30% of them singletons. This sample also belongs to another study, concerning T cells of mothers and their children.

The chain has TRBV27 and TRBJ1-4; tentatively, D is TRBD1 (5 bases). The sample comprised blood. This receptor was obtained from a boy aged 5-17 years in good health. The CDR3 reads CASSVSGFRAQPGATNEKLFF. The CDR3 nucleotides read TGTGCCAGCAGTGTAAGCGGTTTCAGGGCCCAACCTGGGGCAACTAATGAAAAACTGTTTTTT.